The T cell receptor (beta chain) described here comes from a study of TIL therapy for anti-PD-1-resistant metastatic lung cancer. Time point reported: pre-treatment sample, taken before nivolumab and TIL therapy. Adults with stage 4 NSCLC were enrolled in a phase I trial. CDR1 is LGHNA and CDR2 is YNFKEQ in the germline V gene. This CDR3 is built from 15 residues. The V and J ends lost 0 bases and 5 bases respectively, with 13 bases between them. Sequencing used immunoSEQ v3. The data were produced by immunoSEQ multiplex PCR, yet TCRdb's version contains in-frame clones alone and is incomplete. Altogether tens of thousands of clones are present, approximately 69% being singletons, with the ten largest covering about 6.3%.

The source was blood, collected at baseline. This sequence originates from a person between 25 and 79 years old with non-small cell lung cancer. The V call is TRBV4-2, the J call TRBJ2-5; D gene ambiguous. The CDR3 loop reads CASSQDGDVGETQYF. The CDR3 DNA reads TGTGCCAGCAGCCAAGATGGCGACGTCGGGGAGACCCAGTACTTC.